This TCR beta chain was captured in a study of a mutant IDH1 vaccine in newly diagnosed glioma. As for time point: week 11, during vaccination. Each vaccine dose was 300 ug of mutant IDH1 20-mer peptide, with topical imiquimod. Assay: immunoSEQ multiplex PCR; the TCRdb copy retains only in-frame clones and omits some. The table lists 110,000 or so clones, approximately 87% of them singletons, with 0.55% to 0.7% in the top ten. Concerning this clone itself: Its specificity is unknown.

Trimming stripped 5 bases from V and 5 bases from J, with 19 bases between. Per the germline V gene, CDR1 is MDHEN and CDR2 is SYDVKM. This CDR3 has 15 residues. The sequence derives from a woman in her 50s with glioma. The sequences come from PBMCs, collected from a glioma patient whose treatment included an IDH1 peptide vaccine. The V gene is TRBV28, the J gene TRBJ2-7, with TRBD1 as a possible D gene (5 bases). CDR3 bases: TGTGCCAGCAGTCAATTGTCAGGGAATCACGACGAGCAGTACTTC. This gives the protein CASSQLSGNHDEQYF.